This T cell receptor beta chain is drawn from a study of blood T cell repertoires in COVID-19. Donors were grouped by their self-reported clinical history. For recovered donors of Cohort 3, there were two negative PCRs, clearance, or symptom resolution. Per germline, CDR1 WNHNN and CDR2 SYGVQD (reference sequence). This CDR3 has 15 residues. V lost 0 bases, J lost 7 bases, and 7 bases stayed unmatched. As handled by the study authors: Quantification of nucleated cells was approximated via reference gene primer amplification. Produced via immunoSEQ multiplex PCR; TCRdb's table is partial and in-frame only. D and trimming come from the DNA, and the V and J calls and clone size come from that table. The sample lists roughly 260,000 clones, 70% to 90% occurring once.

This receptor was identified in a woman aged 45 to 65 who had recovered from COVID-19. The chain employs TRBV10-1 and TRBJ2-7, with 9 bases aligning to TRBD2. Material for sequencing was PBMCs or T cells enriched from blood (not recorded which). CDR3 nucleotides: TGCGCCAGCAGTGAGTCGATACTAGCGGGCTGGGAGCAGTACTTC. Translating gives CASSESILAGWEQYF.